These 30 T cell receptor beta chains were sequenced from one sample in a study of shared clonotypes between healthy human individuals. Naive CD8 cells were CD45RO-negative, positively selected for CCR7, excluding terminally differentiated effector memory CD45RA+ cells. The data were produced by immunoSEQ multiplex PCR, yet TCRdb's version contains in-frame clones alone and is incomplete. The sample has 1.5 million to 2.5 million clones; roughly 95% are singletons. What was sequenced was naive CD8+ T cells sorted from blood. These TCRs come from a man aged 18 to 29 in good health.

The V call is TRBV6-1, the J call TRBJ2-7; 9 bases line up with TRBD1. In germline, CDR1 is MNHNS, CDR2 SASEGT. CDR3 length: 15 residues. V lost 4 bases to trimming and J lost 5 bases; unmatched junction nucleotides: 9. The CDR3 sequence is CASSGSGTGFHEQYF. Written as DNA, the CDR3 is TGTGCCAGCAGTGGATCCGGGACAGGGTTCCACGAGCAGTACTTC.

The genes are TRBV2 and TRBJ2-5; 10 nucleotides match TRBD1. This CDR3 is 15 amino acids long. V shed 4 bases and J 5 bases; nucleotides not matched to a gene: 7. Germline V lookup: CDR1 SNHLY, CDR2 FYNNEI. CDR3 nucleotide sequence: TGTGCCAGCAGTGCCGGGACAGGGGAATCCGAGACCCAGTACTTC. This sequence encodes CASSAGTGESETQYF.

This chain links TRBV4-1 with TRBJ2-1, with 8 bases lining up with TRBD2. Germline CDR1 MGHRA, CDR2 YSYEKL. This CDR3 is built from 15 residues. V trimming: 4 bases; J trimming: 4 bases; junction bases outside the gene matches: 6. The CDR3 loop reads CASSLRLALYNEQFF. CDR3 bases: TGCGCCAGCAGCCTGAGACTAGCGCTATACAATGAGCAGTTCTTC.

The chain links TRBV19 to TRBJ1-6, with D possibly matching TRBD1 (6 bases). This CDR3 is built from 16 residues. Germline V gene sequence: CDR1 LNHDA, CDR2 SQIVND (reference sequence). The V end was cut by 3 bases, the J end by 6 bases, with 15 bases between. The CDR3 sequence: CASSIGTGTVNSPLHF. CDR3 in DNA: TGTGCCAGTAGTATCGGCACAGGGACGGTTAATTCACCCCTCCACTTT.

For this clone: The sample has other DNA sequences that encode this CDR3 too. The gene calls are TRBV11-2 and TRBJ2-7; maybe TRBD1 (5 bases). This CDR3 comprises 11 residues. The V end lost 5 bases, the J end lost 7 bases, and 9 bases lay between the germline ends. Germline lookup yields CDR1 SGHAT and CDR2 FQNNGV. CDR3 sequence (DNA): TGTGCCAGCAGCCAAGGGGATGAGCAGTACTTC. It codes for CASSQGDEQYF.

This chain connects TRBV9 to TRBJ1-1; D is unclear. V was pared by 2 bases and J by 5 bases, with 10 bases between. Germline loops: CDR1 SGDLS, CDR2 YYNGEE. The length of the CDR3 is 13 residues. In DNA, the CDR3 is TGTGCCAGCAGCGTGGGTCTGGATACTGAAGCTTTCTTT. Translated, it gives CASSVGLDTEAFF.

This clone was recorded once. The same CDR3 can be traced to other DNA sequences in this sample. CDR3 amino acids: CASSFRGYNEQFF. In DNA, the CDR3 is TGTGCCAGCAGTTTCCGGGGTTACAATGAGCAGTTCTTC. The chain carries TRBV28 and TRBJ2-1; a possible D gene is TRBD2 (5 bases). CDR1 MDHEN and CDR2 SYDVKM come from the germline V gene. The CDR3 spans 13 residues. V gave up 3 bases and J gave up 4 bases, with 7 bases separating them.

A word on this clone: The identical CDR3 is also encoded by other nucleotide sequences in the sample. The chain employs TRBV4-1 and TRBJ2-6; D uncertain. V lost 0 bases, J lost 1 base, and 4 bases lay in between. Germline V CDR1 and CDR2: MGHRA, YSYEKL. The CDR3 totals 15 residues. CDR3 in amino acids: CASSQDLSGANVLTF. The DNA for the CDR3 is TGCGCCAGCAGCCAAGACTTATCTGGGGCCAACGTCCTGACTTTC.

This rearrangement joins TRBV5-6 to TRBJ2-7; the match to TRBD2 covers 12 bases. Germline trimming cut 2 bases from V and 3 bases from J; bases unmatched to any gene: 3. Germline V CDR1 and CDR2: SGHDT, YYEEEE. This CDR3 is 15 amino acids long. The CDR3 coding sequence is TGTGCCAGCAGCTTCGGGACTAGCGGGTTCTACGAGCAGTACTTC. Its protein product is CASSFGTSGFYEQYF.

On this clone: Within the sample, other DNA sequences also encode this same CDR3. This chain uses TRBV5-4 with TRBJ2-7, with 11 bases that match TRBD2. The junction had 4 bases not matched to a gene; V was cut back by 4 bases and J by 4 bases. The CDR3 runs to 14 residues. Germline CDR1 and CDR2: SGHNT and YYREEE (reference sequence). The CDR3 here is CASSPGLAAYEQYF. CDR3 nucleotides: TGTGCCAGCAGCCCGGGACTAGCGGCTTACGAGCAGTACTTC. The full variable domain, completed using reference TRBV5-4 and TRBJ2-7, is ETGVTQSPTHLIKTRGQQVTLRCSSQSGHNTVSWYQQALGQGPQFIFQYYREEENGRGNFPPRFSGLQFPNYSSELNVNALELDDSALYLCASSPGLAAYEQYFGPGTRLTVT.

The CDR3 nucleotides read TGTGCCAGCAGCCACCCGCCCGGGGGGCGTAGGGAGACCCAGTACTTC. Translating it yields CASSHPPGGRRETQYF. This chain links TRBV7-9 with TRBJ2-5; TRBD2 might be the D (7 bases). Germline CDR1 reads SEHNR; CDR2 reads FQNEAQ (reference sequence). This CDR3 has 16 residues. With 5 bases removed from V and 5 bases from J, the gap between germline ends came to 21 bases.

The V gene is TRBV9, the J gene TRBJ2-7; 12 bases line up with TRBD2. Losses at the gene ends were 4 bases for V and 2 bases for J; bases not matched to a gene: 10. The CDR3 covers 17 residues. CDR1 SGDLS and CDR2 YYNGEE come from the germline V gene. The CDR3 region is CASSPHPGLAGTYEQYF. The DNA for the CDR3 is TGTGCCAGCAGCCCCCACCCCGGACTAGCGGGGACCTACGAGCAGTACTTC.

The chain is built from TRBV7-2 and TRBJ1-6, with D perhaps matching TRBD1 (5 bases). This CDR3 spans 19 amino acids. Germline CDR1 reads SGHTA; CDR2 reads FQGNSA. V lost 5 bases to trimming and J lost 0 bases, with 20 bases between them. In nucleotides, the CDR3 is TGTGCCAGCAGCCTCGACTTACTGGGGACCAGCTCCTATAATTCACCCCTCCACTTT. Protein sequence: CASSLDLLGTSSYNSPLHF.

J is TRBJ2-7 and V is TRBV19; possible D gene TRBD1, 5 bases. Trimming stripped 3 bases from V and 3 bases from J, with 15 bases between. The CDR3 has 15 residues. Germline V gene sequence: CDR1 LNHDA, CDR2 SQIVND (reference sequence). In DNA form, the CDR3 reads TGTGCCAGTAGTATTGGCCAGGGATTTCTCTACGAGCAGTACTTC. Its translation: CASSIGQGFLYEQYF.

The V call is TRBV27, the J call TRBJ1-6; tentative D call: TRBD1 (5 bases). This CDR3 has 14 amino acids. Germline V lookup: CDR1 MNHEY, CDR2 SMNVEV (reference sequence). Trimming pared 2 bases from V and 10 bases from J, leaving 12 bases between. CDR3 DNA: TGTGCCAGCAGTTTAGCCAGGGCCGGATCACCCCTCCACTTT. Translation gives CASSLARAGSPLHF.

The chain recombines TRBV11-3 with TRBJ2-1, with 9 nucleotides matching TRBD2. After removal of 5 bases from V and 5 bases from J, the junction contained 10 bases not matched to a gene. CDR1 is SGHNT, CDR2 YENEEA, per germline. The length of the CDR3 is 16 residues. CDR3 sequence: CASSPHSGSADNEQFF. Written as DNA, the CDR3 is TGTGCCAGCAGCCCACATAGCGGGAGTGCCGACAATGAGCAGTTCTTC.

This chain links TRBV11-2 with TRBJ2-7; TRBD1 matches 8 bases. CDR1 SGHAT and CDR2 FQNNGV come from the germline V gene. The V segment lost 3 bases and the J segment 3 bases; nucleotides outside the gene matches: 4. The CDR3 loop spans 14 amino acids. CDR3 nucleotides: TGTGCCAGCAGCTTCGTCGGGACAGGCTACGAGCAGTACTTC. Translation gives CASSFVGTGYEQYF.

J is TRBJ1-1 and V is TRBV4-1; D unclear. Germline V gene data show CDR1 as MGHRA and CDR2 as YSYEKL. V was trimmed by 1 base and J by 1 base, leaving 13 bases between them. This CDR3 is 16 amino acids long. CDR3 DNA sequence: TGCGCCAGCAGCCAAGTATATGGGCGGGGGAACACTGAAGCTTTCTTT. Protein sequence: CASSQVYGRGNTEAFF.

The chain couples TRBV2 to TRBJ2-2; D possibly corresponds to TRBD1 (6 bases). The germline V and J ends were trimmed by 7 bases and 6 bases, with 9 bases remaining between them. Germline-derived CDR1 and CDR2 are SNHLY and FYNNEI. This CDR3 is 12 amino acids long. The DNA for the CDR3 is TGTGCCAGCACCGAGGGGGCCGGGGAGCTGTTTTTT. Amino acids: CASTEGAGELFF.

This rearrangement joins TRBV13 to TRBJ2-7; 11 bases match TRBD2. The germline V gene encodes CDR1 PRHDT and CDR2 FYEKMQ (reference sequence). The junction had 9 bases not matched to a gene; V was cut back by 6 bases and J by 5 bases. The CDR3 spans 15 residues. The CDR3 here is CASSLSGGAEHEQYF. Here the CDR3 DNA reads TGTGCCAGCAGTCTTAGCGGGGGGGCGGAACACGAGCAGTACTTC. Drawing the rest from reference TRBV13 and TRBJ2-7, the complete variable domain is AAGVIQSPRHLIKEKRETATLKCYPIPRHDTVYWYQQGPGQDPQFLISFYEKMQSDKGSIPDRFSAQQFSDYHSELNMSSLELGDSALYFCASSLSGGAEHEQYFGPGTRLTVT.

About this clone: Other DNA sequences from this sample encode an identical CDR3 as well. This chain uses TRBV13 with TRBJ2-2, with D hard to call. This CDR3 comprises 12 residues. Deletions cut 4 bases from V and 2 bases from J, with 2 bases between. The germline CDR1 and CDR2 sequences are PRHDT and FYEKMQ (reference sequence). The CDR3 here is CASSSNTGELFF. CDR3 DNA: TGTGCCAGCAGCTCCAACACCGGGGAGCTGTTTTTT.

This clone appeared once. As DNA, the CDR3 is TGTGCCAGCAGCAGAGGACTAGCGGGTGTAGACGATGAGCAGTTCTTC. Translating gives CASSRGLAGVDDEQFF. The chain combines TRBV7-9 with TRBJ2-1, with 11 bases fitting TRBD2. The germline V gene encodes CDR1 SEHNR and CDR2 FQNEAQ (reference sequence). The V gene end was trimmed by 5 bases and the J gene end by 8 bases; junction bases not matched to a gene: 11. The CDR3 contains 16 residues.

This chain connects TRBV5-1 to TRBJ1-2; D possibly corresponds to TRBD1 (5 bases). V lost 0 bases and J lost 2, with 14 bases in between. This CDR3 comprises 16 residues. In germline, CDR1 is SGHRS, CDR2 YFSETQ. The CDR3 sequence is CASSLGQGPPNYGYTF. The CDR3 DNA reads as TGCGCCAGCAGCTTGGGGCAGGGCCCTCCCAACTATGGCTACACCTTC.

V gene TRBV13 combines with J gene TRBJ2-1; 11 nucleotides align to TRBD2. Per the germline V gene, CDR1 is PRHDT and CDR2 is FYEKMQ (reference sequence). J was trimmed by 6 bases and V by 2 bases; bases with no gene match: 3. The CDR3 is 15 residues long. CDR3 region: CASSLFGLAGNEQFF. Written as DNA, the CDR3 is TGTGCCAGCAGCTTATTCGGACTAGCGGGCAATGAGCAGTTCTTC.

The CDR3 region has the DNA TGCGCCAGCAGCGTGAGCGGTAGCACAGATACGCAGTATTTT. Protein sequence: CASSVSGSTDTQYF. The V gene is TRBV5-1, the J gene TRBJ2-3; possibly TRBD2 for D (5 bases). Germline lookup yields CDR1 SGHRS and CDR2 YFSETQ. Trimming shortened V by 4 bases and J by 0 bases, and 9 bases separated the two germline ends. The length of the CDR3 is 14 residues.

The rearrangement links TRBV14 to TRBJ1-6; 7 bases align to TRBD1. The CDR3 spans 16 residues. Germline V gives CDR1 SGHDN, CDR2 FVKESK. V shed 3 bases and J 6 bases; nucleotides not matched to a gene: 8. The CDR3 nucleotides are TGTGCCAGCAGCCATTGGGACAGCTCACTTAATTCACCCCTCCACTTT. Protein: CASSHWDSSLNSPLHF.

The chain links TRBV5-1 to TRBJ2-7; D could derive from TRBD1 or TRBD2 (5 bases each). CDR1 is SGHRS, CDR2 YFSETQ, per germline. The CDR3 is 14 residues long. V was cut by 0 bases and J by 0 bases, with 7 bases left in between. The CDR3 DNA reads TGCGCCAGCAGCTTGGAGAGGGGCTCCTACGAGCAGTACTTC. The encoded protein is CASSLERGSYEQYF.

About this clone itself: Compared with germline, one end of the junction differs, possibly owing to a read error. The chain employs TRBV7-7 and TRBJ2-5; D unclear. The V gene's germline CDR1 is SSHAT and CDR2 FNYEAQ (reference sequence). The CDR3 is 15 residues long. The CDR3 bases are TGTGCTAGCAGCCCTAGTATACGCTACCAAGAGACCCAGTACTTC. As protein: CASSPSIRYQETQYF.

On this clone: A single base separates this from a much larger clone, so it may be a read error. The same CDR3 is also encoded by other DNA sequences in this sample. The chain couples TRBV6-5 to TRBJ2-5; D is unresolved. The CDR3 covers 11 residues. Germline CDR1 is MNHEY and CDR2 is SVGAGI. V lost 2 bases, J lost 6 bases, and 4 bases lay in between. The CDR3 DNA reads as TGTGCCAGCAGTTACGGGAAGACCCAGTACTTC. Translating gives CASSYGKTQYF.

Details on this clone: Additional DNA sequences in this sample encode the identical CDR3. The chain employs TRBV5-6 and TRBJ1-6; D possibly corresponds to TRBD1 (5 bases). V lost 4 bases to trimming and J lost 4 bases, with 15 bases between them. In germline, CDR1 is SGHDT, CDR2 YYEEEE. CDR3 size: 16 residues. CDR3 nucleotides: TGTGCCAGCAGCCTAGGTGGGGGGACTTATAATTCACCCCTCCACTTT. Residues: CASSLGGGTYNSPLHF. Full variable domain (missing parts from reference TRBV5-6 and TRBJ1-6): DAGVTQSPTHLIKTRGQQVTLRCSPKSGHDTVSWYQQALGQGPQFIFQYYEEEERQRGNFPDRFSGHQFPNYSSELNVNALLLGDSALYLCASSLGGGTYNSPLHFGNGTRLTVT.